The next 8 T cell receptor beta chains were all read from a single sample in a study of blood T cell repertoires in COVID-19. Profiling relied on immunoSEQ multiplex PCR, and the TCRdb table lists in-frame clones only, not all of them. In the table there are some 320,000 clones, roughly 91% of which are singletons. Material: peripheral blood. The receptors were gathered from a woman aged 30 to 39 with COVID-19, enrolled during active disease.

The gene calls are TRBV10-3 and TRBJ2-7, with D maybe TRBD1 (5 bases). CDR3 size: 14 residues. Germline V gene lookup returns CDR1 ENHRY and CDR2 SYGVKD. V was shortened by 2 bases and J by 4 bases, with 12 bases between the two germline ends. Here the CDR3 DNA reads TGTGCCATCAGTGAGGGGGCGTTTGGGTACGAGCAGTACTTC. Its protein is CAISEGAFGYEQYF.

The chain joins TRBV10-3 to TRBJ1-1, with TRBD1 as a possible D gene (5 bases). Trimming removed 10 bases at V and 0 bases at J, with 18 bases between. The CDR3 length is 15 residues. Germline CDR1 reads ENHRY; CDR2 reads SYGVKD. This CDR3 reads CATKIGGELNTEAFF. In DNA form, the CDR3 reads TGTGCCACTAAGATCGGGGGGGAACTGAACACTGAAGCTTTCTTT.

The rearrangement uses TRBV7-2 and TRBJ2-1; 9 positions match TRBD2. Germline assignment: CDR1 SGHTA and CDR2 FQGNSA. The CDR3 is 16 amino acids. Trimming cost V 5 bases and J 2 bases; bases outside gene matches: 7. The CDR3 DNA sequence: TGTGCCAGCAGCGCCAGGGTAGCGGGGGCCTACAATGAGCAGTTCTTC. This encodes CASSARVAGAYNEQFF.

The chain carries TRBV29-1 and TRBJ1-2; D is ambiguous. V lost 4 bases to trimming and J lost 6 bases, with 9 bases between them. Germline-derived CDR1 and CDR2 are SQVTM and ANQGSEA. The CDR3 spans 11 residues. The CDR3 region has the DNA TGCAGCGTTGTTGAGGCGGATGGCTACACCTTC. This translates into CSVVEADGYTF.

This clone occurred a few times. V is TRBV30 and J is TRBJ2-7, with D possibly being TRBD1 (5 bases). The CDR3 is 14 residues long. The germline CDR1 and CDR2 sequences are GTSNPN and SVGIG (reference sequence). Trimming removed 2 bases from V and 3 bases from J, with 14 bases in between. The CDR3 DNA is TGTGCCTGGAGTCCCCCTGGACACTTCTACGAGCAGTACTTC. Translated, it gives CAWSPPGHFYEQYF.

The rearrangement links TRBV5-1 to TRBJ2-3; perhaps TRBD2 as D (5 bases). Trimming shortened V by 2 bases and J by 1 base, and 14 bases separated the two germline ends. This CDR3 contains 16 residues. CDR1 SGHRS and CDR2 YFSETQ come from the germline V gene. The CDR3: CASSLLHGEGTDTQYF. The CDR3 coding sequence is TGCGCCAGCAGCTTACTTCACGGGGAAGGCACAGATACGCAGTATTTT.

V usage is TRBV18 and J usage is TRBJ2-6; D possibly corresponds to TRBD1 (5 bases). The CDR3 is made up of 16 amino acids. Deletions cut 0 bases from V and 3 bases from J, with 9 bases between. Looked up from germline, CDR1 is KGHSH and CDR2 is LQKENI. The CDR3 DNA follows: TGTGCCAGCTCACCACCGAAAGGGGTTGGGGCCAACGTCCTGACTTTC. As protein: CASSPPKGVGANVLTF.

This clone was recorded only once. The chain combines TRBV19 with TRBJ2-3; TRBD2 aligns across 10 bases. The CDR3 is made up of 15 amino acids. V was clipped by 1 base and J by 3 bases; unmatched bases: 1. From germline, CDR1 is LNHDA and CDR2 SQIVND (reference sequence). CDR3 region: CASSIVSGGTDTQYF. The CDR3 DNA follows: TGTGCCAGTAGTATAGTTAGCGGGGGGACAGATACGCAGTATTTT.